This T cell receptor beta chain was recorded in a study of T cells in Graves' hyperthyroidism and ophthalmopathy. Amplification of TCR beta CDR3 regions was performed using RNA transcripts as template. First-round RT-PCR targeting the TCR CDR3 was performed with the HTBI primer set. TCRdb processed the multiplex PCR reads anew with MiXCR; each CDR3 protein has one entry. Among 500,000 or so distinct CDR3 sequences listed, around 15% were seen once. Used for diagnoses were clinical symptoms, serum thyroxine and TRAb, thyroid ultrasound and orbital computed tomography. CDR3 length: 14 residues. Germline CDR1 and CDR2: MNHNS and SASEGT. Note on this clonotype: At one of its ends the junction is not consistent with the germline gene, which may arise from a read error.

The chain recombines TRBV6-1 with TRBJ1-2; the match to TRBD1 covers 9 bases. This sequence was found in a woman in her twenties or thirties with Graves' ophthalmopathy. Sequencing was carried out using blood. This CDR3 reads CASSAAGTGYGYAF. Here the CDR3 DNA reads TGTGCCAGCAGTGCGGCCGGGACAGGGTATGGCTACGCCTTC.